This is a list of T cell receptor beta chains from one sample in a study of T-cell reconstitution after alpha-beta-depleted transplantation in children. TCRdb reprocessed the PCR reads via MiXCR and lists one record per CDR3 protein. The sample records 240,000 or so distinct CDR3 sequences, around 7.5% being singletons. The source material was PBMCs, mostly from graft donor cells, sampled 180 days after TCRalphabeta/CD19-depleted stem cell transplant. The source is a male patient younger than 18 who had a stem cell transplant for acute lymphoblastic leukemia, so the T cells may come from the graft donor. Each CDR3 is given with its conserved first and last residue. The D gene is left open where the match is weak. Clone size is shown for a subset of rows, as once, few, many or a class of expanded clone.

j_call,cdr3_length,v_call,d_call,clone_size,cdr3_nt,cdr3_aa
TRBJ1-2,13,TRBV7-9,-,many,TGTGCCAGCAGCTTATTACAGGGACAAGGCTACACCTTC,CASSLLQGQGYTF
TRBJ1-2,15,TRBV7-9,-,many,TGTGCCATCGCCCCCCGAGGACAAAACGAATATGGCTACACCTTC,CAIAPRGQNEYGYTF
TRBJ1-1,15,TRBV6-5,-,many,TGTGCCAGCAGTTATCTGGGGAGGGGGGACACTGAAGCTTTCTTT,CASSYLGRGDTEAFF
TRBJ2-5,15,TRBV6-1,TRBD1,many,TGTGCCAGCAGTGGGCAACAGGGGGCTCAAGAGACCCAGTACTTC,CASSGQQGAQETQYF
TRBJ1-3,13,TRBV15,-,many,TGTGCCACCAGCAGACCCCAGGGAAACACCATATATTTT,CATSRPQGNTIYF
TRBJ2-3,13,TRBV7-2,-,many,TGTGCCAGCAGCTTAGGGGGACGGCCTACGCAGTATTTT,CASSLGGRPTQYF
TRBJ2-1,20,TRBV21-1,-,-,TGTGCCAGCAGCAAAAGGAGAGGGGCGAAGGGAGTTAAGCCCTACAATGAGCAGTTCTTC,CASSKRRGAKGVKPYNEQFF
TRBJ2-2,15,TRBV5-1,-,many,TGCGCCAGCAGCTATCTAGCGAAGGGTTCCGGGGAGCTGTTTTTT,CASSYLAKGSGELFF
TRBJ1-3,15,TRBV7-9,TRBD1,many,TGTGCCAGCAGCTGGAACAGGGGGTCAGGAAACACCATATATTTT,CASSWNRGSGNTIYF
TRBJ2-3,16,TRBV15,TRBD1,many,TGTGCCACCAGCACCAACGGACAGGGGTCCACAGATACGCAGTATTTT,CATSTNGQGSTDTQYF
TRBJ2-6,16,TRBV24-1,-,many,TGTGCCACCAGTGATTTGTTTGAGGACGGGGCCAACGTCCTGACTTTC,CATSDLFEDGANVLTF
TRBJ1-5,12,TRBV15,-,many,TGTGCCACCAGCGGTTCGACAGTTACCCAGCATTTT,CATSGSTVTQHF
TRBJ1-2,16,TRBV10-3,TRBD1,many,TGTGCCATCAGTGATCCACCAGGGGGGAAGGACTATGGCTACACCTTC,CAISDPPGGKDYGYTF
TRBJ2-7,14,TRBV5-5,-,many,TGTGCCAGCAGCTTTAGCCCGGGGGACTACGAGCAGTACTTC,CASSFSPGDYEQYF
TRBJ2-5,15,TRBV3-1,-,many,TGTGCCAGCAGCCCAAGAATCACCCCCTGGGAGACCCAGTACTTC,CASSPRITPWETQYF
TRBJ1-2,15,TRBV5-1,-,many,TGCGCCAGCAGCTTGGCTGGGACACCTAACTATGGCTACACCTTC,CASSLAGTPNYGYTF
TRBJ2-7,14,TRBV12-3/TRBV12-4,-,-,TGTGCCAGCAGTTTACAACAGGGCTCCTACGAGCAGTACTTC,CASSLQQGSYEQYF
TRBJ1-3,15,TRBV18,-,few,TGTGCCAGCTCACTTTCTCCGGGACTCGGGAACACCATATATTTT,CASSLSPGLGNTIYF
TRBJ2-7,14,TRBV3-1,-,many,TGTGCCAGCAGCCCCCTCGTTGGCGAGAGGGAGCAGTACTTC,CASSPLVGEREQYF
TRBJ2-5,18,TRBV9,TRBD2,many,TGTGCCAGCAGCGTAGAGGGGGGGACTAGCGGGCCTGAAGAGACCCAGTACTTC,CASSVEGGTSGPEETQYF
TRBJ2-3,16,TRBV11-2,TRBD2,many,TGTGCCAGCAGCCCCCTTGGGGGGGTCGGGTGGAATACGCAGTATTTT,CASSPLGGVGWNTQYF
TRBJ2-7,15,TRBV18,-,few,TGTGCCAGCTCACCAACGCACAAAAGCTCCTACGAGCAGTACTTC,CASSPTHKSSYEQYF
TRBJ2-1,16,TRBV20-1,TRBD2,many,TGCAGTGCTAGAGACTTAGCGGGAGGCTCTTACAATGAGCAGTTCTTC,CSARDLAGGSYNEQFF
TRBJ2-2,17,TRBV6-5,TRBD1,-,TGTGCCAGCAGTTATCATACCGGGACAGCTAACACCGGGGAGCTGTTTTTT,CASSYHTGTANTGELFF
TRBJ2-7,13,TRBV20-1,-,many,TGCAGTGCCCGGGACTCTACGATCTACGAGCAGTACTTC,CSARDSTIYEQYF
TRBJ2-1,12,TRBV5-1,-,many,TGCGCCAGCAGCTTGAGTCTCAATGAGCAGTTCTTC,CASSLSLNEQFF
TRBJ2-1,15,TRBV3-1,-,many,TGTGCCAGCAGCCAAGATAGCAGGGGCGGCAATGAGCAGTTCTTC,CASSQDSRGGNEQFF
TRBJ2-3,12,TRBV29-1,-,many,TGCAGCGTTGTTGGAGGCACAGATACGCAGTATTTT,CSVVGGTDTQYF
TRBJ1-2,14,TRBV28,TRBD1,many,TGTGCCAGCACCCCAGGGGGGGCGCCCTATGGCTACACCTTC,CASTPGGAPYGYTF
TRBJ1-2,14,TRBV6-5,-,many,TGTGCCAGCAGTTACGGGGCAGACCACTATGGCTACACCTTC,CASSYGADHYGYTF
TRBJ1-2,12,TRBV28,-,many,TGTGCCAGCAGCTCCAATCTCTATGGCTACACCTTC,CASSSNLYGYTF
TRBJ2-7,15,TRBV27,TRBD1,many,TGTGCCAGCAGTCGCCGGGGACAGGGTTCCTACGAGCAGTACTTC,CASSRRGQGSYEQYF
TRBJ1-2,12,TRBV12-3/TRBV12-4,-,few,TGTGCCAGCACCTTTGTGGGCTATGGCTACACCTTC,CASTFVGYGYTF
TRBJ1-2,14,TRBV7-6,-,many,TGTGCCAGCAGCGTCGAAGAGTACCACTATGGCTACACCTTC,CASSVEEYHYGYTF
TRBJ2-3,15,TRBV29-1,-,many,TGCAGCGTTGAAAGGCGAGCAACCGGGAAAGATACGCAGTATTTT,CSVERRATGKDTQYF
TRBJ1-1,13,TRBV24-1,-,many,TGTGCCACTAGAGCGGGGATGAACACTGAAGCTTTCTTT,CATRAGMNTEAFF
TRBJ2-5,14,TRBV12-3/TRBV12-4,-,many,TGTGCCAGCAGTTTTATCTGGGGCCAAGAGACCCAGTACTTC,CASSFIWGQETQYF
TRBJ2-3,15,TRBV20-1,-,many,TGCAGTGCTAGAGATCGGTGGCTCTTCACAGATACGCAGTATTTT,CSARDRWLFTDTQYF
TRBJ1-1,13,TRBV20-1,-,many,TGCAGTGCTAGCACGGCGTTGAACACTGAAGCTTTCTTT,CSASTALNTEAFF
TRBJ2-7,13,TRBV5-6,-,-,TGTGCCAGCGGCACCGGACAGCCCTGCGAGCAGTACTTC,CASGTGQPCEQYF
TRBJ1-2,15,TRBV7-9,TRBD1,many,TGTGCCAGCAGCTTTACAGGGGGCAATAACTATGGCTACACCTTC,CASSFTGGNNYGYTF
TRBJ2-7,16,TRBV6-2/TRBV6-3,-,many,TGTGCCAGCAGTTACTCAATGAAAACAGGATTATACGAGCAGTACTTC,CASSYSMKTGLYEQYF
TRBJ1-1,13,TRBV2,TRBD1,many,TGTGCCAGCAACGGACAGGGGGACACTGAAGCTTTCTTT,CASNGQGDTEAFF
TRBJ2-7,14,TRBV10-3,-,few,TGTGCCATCAGGGCGGACACCCCCTCCTACGAGCAGTACTTC,CAIRADTPSYEQYF
TRBJ2-5,13,TRBV27,-,many,TGTGCCAGCAGTTTATCCCTAGGAGGGACCCAGTACTTC,CASSLSLGGTQYF
TRBJ1-1,12,TRBV5-1,-,many,TGCGCCAGCAGCTTGTTAGGTGTTGAAGCTTTCTTT,CASSLLGVEAFF
TRBJ2-5,16,TRBV5-6,TRBD2,many,TGTGCCAGCAGCTTGCGATCCGGGGGGTGGCAAGAGACCCAGTACTTC,CASSLRSGGWQETQYF
TRBJ2-1,15,TRBV7-3,TRBD2,many,TGTGCCAGCAGCCTCAGACTAGCGGGAGCGGGGGAGCAGTTCTTC,CASSLRLAGAGEQFF
TRBJ2-2,14,TRBV24-1,-,few,TGTGCCACCAGTGATTTGCTCGGTACCGGGGAGCTGTTTTTT,CATSDLLGTGELFF
TRBJ1-3,15,TRBV14,-,many,TGTGCCAGCAGCCTCTGGGGGAGCTCTGGAAACACCATATATTTT,CASSLWGSSGNTIYF
TRBJ2-2,14,TRBV7-7,-,many,TGTGCCAGCAGCGGCGGGGCGAACACCGGGGAGCTGTTTTTT,CASSGGANTGELFF
TRBJ1-2,13,TRBV7-9,-,many,TGTGCCAGCAGCCCCAGGACACCTGATGGCTACACCTTC,CASSPRTPDGYTF
TRBJ2-3,13,TRBV20-1,-,many,TGCAGTGCTAGAGGGACAGTCACAGATACGCAGTATTTT,CSARGTVTDTQYF
TRBJ2-7,16,TRBV25-1,-,few,TGTGCCAGCAGTGAATCCACCGACGGAACCTTCTACGAGAAGTACTTC,CASSESTDGTFYEKYF
TRBJ2-5,15,TRBV7-3,TRBD2,-,TGTGCCAGCAGCTTAACTAGCGGGACTAAAGAGACCCAGTACTTC,CASSLTSGTKETQYF
TRBJ2-7,15,TRBV29-1,TRBD1,many,TGCAGCGCATTCCCGACAGGGTCGAGCTCCTACGAGCAGTACTTC,CSAFPTGSSSYEQYF
TRBJ2-7,12,TRBV20-1,-,many,TGCAGTGCTAGGACTGATACCTACGAGCAGTACTTC,CSARTDTYEQYF
TRBJ2-6,18,TRBV11-1,TRBD1,many,TGTGCCAGCAGGCTCGGGACAGGCATTCTAACTGGGGCCAACGTCCTGACTTTC,CASRLGTGILTGANVLTF
TRBJ2-7,15,TRBV20-1,-,-,TGCAGTGCTAGAGATCCCACAGGGAACCTCTACGAGCAGTACTTC,CSARDPTGNLYEQYF